This TCR beta chain was sequenced during a study of technical replicates of blood from several donors. Clones were sequenced by immunoSEQ multiplex PCR, and TCRdb holds only the in-frame ones, with some missing. This table holds some 57,000 clones, just under 90% found once. The CDR3 runs to 11 residues. V lost 4 bases and J lost 4, with 3 bases in between. Germline CDR1 is MNHNY and CDR2 is SVGAGI (reference sequence). The clonotype was recovered from a human donor in good health. Some clones in this sample may be carry-over from other donors' samples. V usage is TRBV6-6 and J usage is TRBJ2-3; D is unclear. The sequenced material came from PBMCs. This CDR3 is CASSSSDTQYF. CDR3 nucleotides: TGTGCCAGCAGTTCTTCAGATACGCAGTATTTT.